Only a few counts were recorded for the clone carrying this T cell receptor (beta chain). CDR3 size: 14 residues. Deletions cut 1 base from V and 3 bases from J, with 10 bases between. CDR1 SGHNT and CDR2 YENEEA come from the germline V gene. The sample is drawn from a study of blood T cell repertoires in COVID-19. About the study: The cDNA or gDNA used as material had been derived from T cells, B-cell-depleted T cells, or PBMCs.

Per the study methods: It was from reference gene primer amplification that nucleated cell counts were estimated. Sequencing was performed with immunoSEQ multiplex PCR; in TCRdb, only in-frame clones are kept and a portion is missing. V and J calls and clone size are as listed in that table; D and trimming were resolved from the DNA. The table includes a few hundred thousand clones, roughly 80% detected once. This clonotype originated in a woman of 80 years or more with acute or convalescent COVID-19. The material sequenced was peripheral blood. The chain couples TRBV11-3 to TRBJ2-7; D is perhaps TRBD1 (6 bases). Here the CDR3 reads CASSLGRGNYEQYF. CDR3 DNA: TGTGCCAGCAGCTTAGGCAGGGGAAACTACGAGCAGTACTTC.